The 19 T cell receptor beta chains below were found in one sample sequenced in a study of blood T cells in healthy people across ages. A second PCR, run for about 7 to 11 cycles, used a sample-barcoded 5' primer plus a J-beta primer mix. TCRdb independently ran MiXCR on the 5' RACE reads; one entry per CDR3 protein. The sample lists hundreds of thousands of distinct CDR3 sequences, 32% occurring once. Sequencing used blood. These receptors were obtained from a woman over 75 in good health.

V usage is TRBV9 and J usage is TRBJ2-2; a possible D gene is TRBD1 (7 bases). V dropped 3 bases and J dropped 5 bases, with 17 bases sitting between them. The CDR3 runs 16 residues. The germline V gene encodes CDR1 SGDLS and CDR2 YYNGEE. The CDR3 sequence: CASSGQGGPRTGELFF. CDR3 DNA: TGTGCCAGCAGCGGACAGGGAGGTCCTCGGACCGGGGAGCTGTTTTTT.

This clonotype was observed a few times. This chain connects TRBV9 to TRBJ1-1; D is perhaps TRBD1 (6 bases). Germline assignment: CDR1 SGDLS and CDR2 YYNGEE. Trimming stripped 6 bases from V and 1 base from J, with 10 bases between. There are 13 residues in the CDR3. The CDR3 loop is CASTGASNTEAFF. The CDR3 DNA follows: TGTGCCAGCACAGGGGCTTCGAACACTGAAGCTTTCTTT.

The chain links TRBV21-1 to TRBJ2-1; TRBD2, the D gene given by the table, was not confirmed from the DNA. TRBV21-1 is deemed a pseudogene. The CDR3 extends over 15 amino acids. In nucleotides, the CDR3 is TGTGCCAGCAGCAAGGAGCGGGGGGGATTGAATGAGCAGTTCTTC. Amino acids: CASSKERGGLNEQFF.

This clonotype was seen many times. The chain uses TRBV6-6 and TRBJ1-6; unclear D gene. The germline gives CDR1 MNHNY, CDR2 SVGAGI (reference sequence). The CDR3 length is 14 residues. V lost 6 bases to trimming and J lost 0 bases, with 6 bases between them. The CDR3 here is CASSASSYNSPLHF. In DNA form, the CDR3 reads TGTGCCAGCAGCGCTAGCTCCTATAATTCACCCCTCCACTTT.

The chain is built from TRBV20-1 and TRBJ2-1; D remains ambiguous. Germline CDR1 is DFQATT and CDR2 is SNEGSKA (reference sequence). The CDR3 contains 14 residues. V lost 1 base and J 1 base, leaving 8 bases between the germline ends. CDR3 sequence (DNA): TGCAGTGCTAGAGGAGAGTATTCCTACAATGAGCAGTTCTTC. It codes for CSARGEYSYNEQFF.

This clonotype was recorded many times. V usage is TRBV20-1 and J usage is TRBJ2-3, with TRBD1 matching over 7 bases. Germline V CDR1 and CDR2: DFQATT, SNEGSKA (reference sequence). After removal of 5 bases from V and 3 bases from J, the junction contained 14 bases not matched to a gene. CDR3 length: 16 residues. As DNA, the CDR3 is TGCAGTGCTTCTCAAATACAGGGGTTCGAGACAGATACGCAGTATTTT. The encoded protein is CSASQIQGFETDTQYF.

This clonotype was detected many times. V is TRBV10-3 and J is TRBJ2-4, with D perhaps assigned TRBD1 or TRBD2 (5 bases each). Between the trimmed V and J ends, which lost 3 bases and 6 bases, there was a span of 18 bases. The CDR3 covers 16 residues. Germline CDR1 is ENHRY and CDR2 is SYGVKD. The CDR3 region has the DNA TGTGCCATCAGTGACCCGGGTGAGGGTCAGGGAAACATTCAGTACTTC. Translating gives CAISDPGEGQGNIQYF.

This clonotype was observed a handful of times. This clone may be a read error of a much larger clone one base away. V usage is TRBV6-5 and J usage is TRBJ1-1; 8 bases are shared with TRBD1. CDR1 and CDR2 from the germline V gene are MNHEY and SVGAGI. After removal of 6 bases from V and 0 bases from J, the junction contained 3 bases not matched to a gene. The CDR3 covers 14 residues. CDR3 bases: TGTGCCAGCAGGCAGACAGGGGTGAACACTGAAGCTTTCTTT. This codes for CASRQTGVNTEAFF.

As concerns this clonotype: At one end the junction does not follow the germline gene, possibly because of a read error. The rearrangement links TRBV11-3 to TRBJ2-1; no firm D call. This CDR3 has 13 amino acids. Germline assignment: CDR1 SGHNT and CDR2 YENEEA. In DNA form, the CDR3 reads TGTGTCAGCAGCCCGAACAGCCAAGAGACCCAGTTCTTC. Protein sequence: CVSSPNSQETQFF.

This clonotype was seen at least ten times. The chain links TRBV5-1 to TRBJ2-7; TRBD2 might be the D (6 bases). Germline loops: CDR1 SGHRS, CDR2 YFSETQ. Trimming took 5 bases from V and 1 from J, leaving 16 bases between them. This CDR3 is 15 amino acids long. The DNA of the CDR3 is TGCGCCAGCAGTTCCCGGGAGTCGCGGTCCTACGAGCAGTACTTC. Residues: CASSSRESRSYEQYF.

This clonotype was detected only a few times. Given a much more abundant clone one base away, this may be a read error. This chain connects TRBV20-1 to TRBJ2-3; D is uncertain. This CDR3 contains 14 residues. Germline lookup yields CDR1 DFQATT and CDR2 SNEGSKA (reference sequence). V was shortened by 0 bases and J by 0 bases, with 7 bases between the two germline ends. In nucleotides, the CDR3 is TGCAGTGCTAGAGAGTTGAGGAGCACAGATACGCAGTATTTT. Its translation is CSARELRSTDTQYF.

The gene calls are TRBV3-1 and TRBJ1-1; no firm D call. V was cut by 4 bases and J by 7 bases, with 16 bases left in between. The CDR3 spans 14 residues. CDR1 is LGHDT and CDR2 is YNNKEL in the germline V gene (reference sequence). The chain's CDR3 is CASSRGRKSGEAFF. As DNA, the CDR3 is TGTGCCAGCAGCCGAGGACGGAAAAGTGGTGAAGCTTTCTTT.

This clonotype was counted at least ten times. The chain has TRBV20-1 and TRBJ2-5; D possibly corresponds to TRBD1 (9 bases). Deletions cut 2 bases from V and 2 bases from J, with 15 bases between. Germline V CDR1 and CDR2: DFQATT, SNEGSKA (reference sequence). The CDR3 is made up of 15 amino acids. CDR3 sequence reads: CSARTGGTGQETQYF. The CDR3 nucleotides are TGCAGTGCTAGAACGGGAGGGACAGGGCAAGAGACCCAGTACTTC.

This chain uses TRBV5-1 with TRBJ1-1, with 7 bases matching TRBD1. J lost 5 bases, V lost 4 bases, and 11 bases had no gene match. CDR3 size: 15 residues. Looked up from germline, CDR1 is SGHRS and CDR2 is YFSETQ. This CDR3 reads CASSQNRQGSTEAFF. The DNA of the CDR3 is TGCGCCAGCAGCCAAAACCGACAGGGAAGTACTGAAGCTTTCTTT.

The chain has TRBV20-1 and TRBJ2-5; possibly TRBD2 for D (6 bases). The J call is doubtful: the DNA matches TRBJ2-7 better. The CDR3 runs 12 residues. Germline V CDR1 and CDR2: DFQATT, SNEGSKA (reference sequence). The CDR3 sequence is CSARRGPYEQYF. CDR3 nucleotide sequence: TGCAGTGCTAGGCGGGGACCTTACGAGCAGTACTTC.

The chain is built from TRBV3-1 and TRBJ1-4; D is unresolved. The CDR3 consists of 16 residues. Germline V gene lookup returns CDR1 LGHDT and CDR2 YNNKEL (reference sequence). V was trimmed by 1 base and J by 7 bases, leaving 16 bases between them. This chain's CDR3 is CASSQGDGGQAEKLFF. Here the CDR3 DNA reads TGTGCCAGCAGCCAAGGAGACGGAGGTCAGGCTGAAAAACTGTTTTTT. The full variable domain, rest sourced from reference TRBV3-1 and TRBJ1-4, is DTAVSQTPKYLVTQMGNDKSIKCEQNLGHDTMYWYKQDSKKFLKIMFSYNNKELIINETVPNRFSPKSPDKAHLNLHINSLELGDSAVYFCASSQGDGGQAEKLFFGSGTQLSVL.

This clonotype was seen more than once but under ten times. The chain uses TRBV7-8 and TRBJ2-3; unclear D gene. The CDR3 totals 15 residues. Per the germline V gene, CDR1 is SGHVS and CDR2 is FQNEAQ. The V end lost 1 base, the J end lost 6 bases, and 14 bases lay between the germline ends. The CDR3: CASSLETGLWDTQYF. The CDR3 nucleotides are TGTGCCAGCAGCTTAGAGACTGGGCTATGGGATACGCAGTATTTT.

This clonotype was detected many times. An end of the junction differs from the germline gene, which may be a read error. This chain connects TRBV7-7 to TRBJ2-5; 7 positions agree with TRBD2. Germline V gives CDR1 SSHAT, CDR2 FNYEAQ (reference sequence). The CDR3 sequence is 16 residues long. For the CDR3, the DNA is TGTGCTAGCAGCTTAGCGGGTGGCGGCAGCCAAGAGACCCAGTACTTC. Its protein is CASSLAGGGSQETQYF.

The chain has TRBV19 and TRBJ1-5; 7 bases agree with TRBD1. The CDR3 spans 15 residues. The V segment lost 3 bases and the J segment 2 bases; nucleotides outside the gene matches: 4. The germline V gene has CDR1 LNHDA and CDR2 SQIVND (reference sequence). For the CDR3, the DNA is TGTGCCAGTAGTATCACAGGGGTGGGCAATCAGCCCCAGCATTTT. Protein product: CASSITGVGNQPQHF.